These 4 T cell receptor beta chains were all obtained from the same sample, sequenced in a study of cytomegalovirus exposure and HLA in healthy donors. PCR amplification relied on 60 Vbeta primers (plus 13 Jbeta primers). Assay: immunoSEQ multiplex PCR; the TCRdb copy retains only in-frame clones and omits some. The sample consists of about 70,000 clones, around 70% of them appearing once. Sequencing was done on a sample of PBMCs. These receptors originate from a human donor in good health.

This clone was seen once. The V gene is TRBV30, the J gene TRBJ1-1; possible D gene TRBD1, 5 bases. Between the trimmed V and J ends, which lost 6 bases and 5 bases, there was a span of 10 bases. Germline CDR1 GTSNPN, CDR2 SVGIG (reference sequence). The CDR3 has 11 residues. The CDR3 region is CACLRGTEAFF. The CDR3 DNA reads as TGTGCCTGCCTCCGGGGGACTGAAGCTTTCTTT.

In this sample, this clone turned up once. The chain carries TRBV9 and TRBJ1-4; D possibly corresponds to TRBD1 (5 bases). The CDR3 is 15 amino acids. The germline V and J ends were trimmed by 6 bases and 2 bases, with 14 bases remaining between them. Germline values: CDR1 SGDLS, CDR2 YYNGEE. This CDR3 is CASNPAGRTNEKLFF. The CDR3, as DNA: TGTGCCAGCAACCCCGCGGGGCGCACTAATGAAAAACTGTTTTTT. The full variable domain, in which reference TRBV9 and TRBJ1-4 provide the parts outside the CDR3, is DSGVTQTPKHLITATGQRVTLRCSPRSGDLSVYWYQQSLDQGLQFLIQYYNGEERAKGNILERFSAQQFPDLHSELNLSSLELGDSALYFCASNPAGRTNEKLFFGSGTQLSVL.

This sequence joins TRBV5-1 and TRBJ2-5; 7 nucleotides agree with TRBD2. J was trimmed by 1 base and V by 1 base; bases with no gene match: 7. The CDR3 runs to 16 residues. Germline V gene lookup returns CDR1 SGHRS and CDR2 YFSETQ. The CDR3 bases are TGCGCCAGCAGCTTGAGGGCTAGCGGAGCCCAAGAGACCCAGTACTTC. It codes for CASSLRASGAQETQYF.

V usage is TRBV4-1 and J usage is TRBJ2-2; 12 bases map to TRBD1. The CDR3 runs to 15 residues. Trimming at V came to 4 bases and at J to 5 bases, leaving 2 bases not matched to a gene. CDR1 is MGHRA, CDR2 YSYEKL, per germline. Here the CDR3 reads CASSLGQGATGELFF. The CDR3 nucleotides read TGCGCCAGCAGCCTGGGACAGGGGGCTACCGGGGAGCTGTTTTTT.